Listed here are 23 T cell receptor beta chains from one sample, sequenced in a study of spatial heterogeneity in lung cancer. Time point denoted: sample taken at primary tumor resection. In TCRdb, the 5' RACE reads were re-called with MiXCR into one record per CDR3 protein. The data show about 22,000 distinct CDR3 sequences, approximately 5.8% seen once. The sample here was PBMCs, taken at surgery. The receptors here all came from a male donor with early-stage non-small cell lung cancer.

This clonotype was seen many times. The chain links TRBV18 to TRBJ2-7; weak D call: TRBD1 (5 bases). Trimming cost V 2 bases and J 0 bases, with 11 bases left between them. The V gene's germline CDR1 is KGHSH and CDR2 LQKENI. The CDR3 is made up of 15 amino acids. CDR3 sequence: CASSPIGAFSYEQYF. The CDR3 region has the DNA TGTGCCAGCTCACCAATAGGGGCTTTCTCCTACGAGCAGTACTTC. The full variable domain, rest sourced from reference TRBV18 and TRBJ2-7, is NAGVMQNPRHLVRRRGQEARLRCSPMKGHSHVYWYRQLPEEGLKFMVYLQKENIIDESGMPKERFSAEFPKEGPSILRIQQVVRGDSAAYFCASSPIGAFSYEQYFGPGTRLTVT.

This clonotype showed up many times. The chain uses TRBV5-1 and TRBJ2-1; no reliable D call. CDR1 is SGHRS, CDR2 YFSETQ, per germline. V lost 3 bases, J lost 7 bases, and 5 bases lay in between. CDR3 size: 11 residues. The CDR3 coding sequence is TGCGCCAGCAGCTACAATAATGAGCAGTTCTTC. This translates into CASSYNNEQFF.

This clonotype was seen ten or more times. The chain uses TRBV5-1 and TRBJ1-4; D not resolved. Germline loops: CDR1 SGHRS, CDR2 YFSETQ. V was trimmed by 0 bases and J by 5 bases, leaving 14 bases between them. The CDR3 runs 16 residues. In DNA, the CDR3 is TGCGCCAGCAGCTTGGCCGAGACCGCCTTGAATGAAAAACTGTTTTTT. Amino acids: CASSLAETALNEKLFF.

In this sample, this clonotype turned up many times. The rearrangement joins TRBV9 to TRBJ2-7; D is perhaps TRBD1 or TRBD2 (5 bases each). Germline CDR1 reads SGDLS; CDR2 reads YYNGEE. This CDR3 is built from 16 residues. Deletions cut 2 bases from V and 2 bases from J, with 17 bases between. The CDR3 DNA reads TGTGCCAGCAGCGTGGGACCGGGACCGGATACCTACGAGCAGTACTTC. Its translation: CASSVGPGPDTYEQYF.

This clonotype was recorded many times. The V call is TRBV5-1, the J call TRBJ1-4; 7 bases map to TRBD1. Germline assignment: CDR1 SGHRS and CDR2 YFSETQ. The CDR3 consists of 17 residues. The ends lost 1 base at V and 1 base at J; junction bases unmatched: 7. CDR3 in DNA: TGCGCCAGCAGCTTGAGGGGGCCCGGGCGAACTAATGAAAAACTGTTTTTT. This codes for CASSLRGPGRTNEKLFF.

This clonotype was recorded many times. The V gene is TRBV12-3 or TRBV12-4, the J gene TRBJ2-6; D is uncertain. Trimming cost V 5 bases and J 2 bases, with 13 bases left between them. The CDR3 length is 16 residues. CDR3 nucleotides: TGTGCCAGCAGTCCCCACGCGGAAACTGGGGCCAACGTCCTGACTTTC. Its protein is CASSPHAETGANVLTF.

This clonotype has at least ten counts. The chain uses TRBV18 and TRBJ1-5; D gene unclear. Germline CDR1 KGHSH, CDR2 LQKENI. Trimming removed 5 bases from V and 0 bases from J, with 5 bases in between. The CDR3 runs to 13 residues. The DNA for the CDR3 is TGTGCCAGCTCATGGGGTAGCAATCAGCCCCAGCATTTT. Its protein is CASSWGSNQPQHF.

This rearrangement joins TRBV6-1 to TRBJ1-1; TRBD1 matches at 7 bases. From germline, CDR1 is MNHNS and CDR2 SASEGT. V lost 5 bases to trimming and J lost 3 bases; unmatched junction nucleotides: 12. The CDR3 length is 16 residues. CDR3 sequence: CASSRLTGTGHTEAFF. The CDR3 DNA reads TGTGCCAGCAGTCGCCTGACAGGGACTGGGCACACTGAAGCTTTCTTT.

This clonotype was seen at least ten times. The rearrangement uses TRBV29-1 and TRBJ1-6; D gene unclear. The CDR3 spans 14 residues. Germline loops: CDR1 SQVTM, CDR2 ANQGSEA. V lost 5 bases and J lost 7, with 15 bases in between. The DNA of the CDR3 is TGCAGCGTTCGGGGAATTGGAGAAAATTCACCCCTCCACTTT. Residues: CSVRGIGENSPLHF.

This clonotype showed up just a few times. The chain carries TRBV6-5 and TRBJ1-3; 11 positions match TRBD1. With V trimmed by 6 bases and J by 0 bases, 7 bases remained unmatched. CDR1 MNHEY and CDR2 SVGAGI come from the germline V gene. This CDR3 has 17 amino acids. As DNA, the CDR3 is TGTGCCAGCAGGAGGACAGGGGGCCTTAACTCTGGAAACACCATATATTTT. This translates into CASRRTGGLNSGNTIYF.

This clonotype was picked up a small number of times. The J gene is TRBJ2-7, the V gene TRBV5-6; a weak D match, TRBD2 (5 bases). V gave up 0 bases and J gave up 6 bases, with 16 bases separating them. Per the germline V gene, CDR1 is SGHDT and CDR2 is YYEEEE. The CDR3 extends over 15 amino acids. The CDR3 coding sequence is TGTGCCAGCAGCTTGGGACTTTTTAGCGTCGGCGAGCAGTACTTC. Translating it yields CASSLGLFSVGEQYF.

This clonotype was counted at least ten times. This chain uses TRBV20-1 with TRBJ2-4; 7 nucleotides line up with TRBD2. The CDR3 extends over 17 amino acids. Germline CDR1 is DFQATT and CDR2 is SNEGSKA (reference sequence). V lost 1 base, J lost 2 bases, and 11 bases stayed unmatched. The CDR3 nucleotides are TGCAGTGCTAGAGGTCGGGACTACGGGGGAACCAAAAACATTCAGTACTTC. It yields the protein CSARGRDYGGTKNIQYF.

This clonotype has ten or more counts. This chain joins TRBV12-3 or TRBV12-4 and TRBJ2-2; D is perhaps TRBD2 (6 bases). This CDR3 has 14 amino acids. The V gene lost 6 bases and the J gene lost 0 bases, with 8 bases spanning the gap. The CDR3 nucleotides read TGTGCCAGCAGGGGACTTACGAACACCGGGGAGCTGTTTTTT. Translating it yields CASRGLTNTGELFF.

This clonotype was found a few times. The chain employs TRBV7-2 and TRBJ1-6, with TRBD1 as a possible D gene (5 bases). In germline, CDR1 is SGHTA, CDR2 FQGNSA. The CDR3 has 14 residues. V was clipped by 8 bases and J by 6 bases, with 14 bases between them. The CDR3 nucleotides read TGTGCCAGCCGTGGAGACAGTCGTAATTCACCCCTCCACTTT. Its protein is CASRGDSRNSPLHF.

This clonotype occurred many times. The chain employs TRBV10-3 and TRBJ2-3; 7 bases match TRBD2. The CDR3 contains 15 residues. J lost 5 bases, V lost 6 bases, and 11 bases had no gene match. Germline V CDR1 and CDR2: ENHRY, SYGVKD. CDR3 bases: TGTGCCATCAGGGAACTAGCGTGGGCGGGAGATACGCAGTATTTT. Translated, it gives CAIRELAWAGDTQYF.

This clonotype was seen repeatedly, ten times or more. The chain joins TRBV28 to TRBJ1-1; TRBD1 agrees at 11 bases. Germline CDR1 reads MDHEN; CDR2 reads SYDVKM. V lost 5 bases and J lost 5; bases outside the gene matches: 7. The CDR3 runs 15 residues. The CDR3: CASSPQGQGETEAFF. In nucleotides, the CDR3 is TGTGCCAGCAGTCCACAGGGACAGGGGGAAACTGAAGCTTTCTTT.

This clonotype was seen repeatedly, ten times or more. The rearrangement links TRBV11-2 to TRBJ2-3, with D maybe TRBD1 (5 bases). The CDR3 is 12 residues long. The germline V gene encodes CDR1 SGHAT and CDR2 FQNNGV. Trimming removed 4 bases at V and 9 bases at J, with 11 bases between. Here the CDR3 reads CASSSQGATQYF. Here the CDR3 DNA reads TGTGCCAGCAGCTCCCAGGGCGCGACGCAGTATTTT.

This clonotype was counted ten times or more. The chain is built from TRBV7-2 and TRBJ2-3, with 9 nucleotides matching TRBD1. Germline CDR1 and CDR2: SGHTA and FQGNSA. The CDR3 extends over 15 amino acids. J gave up 3 bases and V 4 bases, and 5 bases lay outside the gene matches. CDR3 nucleotides: TGTGCCAGCAGCTCCCGACAGGGGGGGACAGATACGCAGTATTTT. Amino acids: CASSSRQGGTDTQYF.

At least ten counts were recorded for this clonotype. This chain's CDR3 is CASSFSGGAGETQYF. The DNA for the CDR3 is TGTGCCAGCAGTTTTAGCGGGGGGGCCGGAGAGACCCAGTACTTC. The chain combines TRBV12-3 or TRBV12-4 with TRBJ2-5; 11 bases fit TRBD2. This CDR3 region has 15 residues. V was clipped by 3 bases and J by 4 bases; unmatched bases: 4.

Judged by abundance, this clonotype is medium-sized. The genes are TRBV11-2 and TRBJ2-5, with D hard to call. CDR1 and CDR2 from the germline V gene are SGHAT and FQNNGV. V lost 6 bases, J lost 5 bases, and 7 bases lay in between. The CDR3 extends over 11 amino acids. The CDR3 here is CASRAGETQYF. For the CDR3, the DNA is TGTGCCAGCAGGGCCGGGGAGACCCAGTACTTC.

There are many counts of this clonotype. The chain has TRBV7-9 and TRBJ2-1; 8 bases align to TRBD2. V was clipped by 5 bases and J by 2 bases; unmatched bases: 11. The CDR3 consists of 17 residues. The germline gives CDR1 SEHNR, CDR2 FQNEAQ (reference sequence). The CDR3 DNA reads as TGTGCCAGCAGCCACCCCCCGGGGACTAGACCCTACAATGAGCAGTTCTTC. This codes for CASSHPPGTRPYNEQFF.

J is TRBJ1-3 and V is TRBV29-1, with D hard to call. Germline V lookup: CDR1 SQVTM, CDR2 ANQGSEA. The V end was cut by 4 bases, the J end by 0 bases, with 10 bases between. The CDR3 spans 14 residues. The CDR3 region is CSVVWGSSGNTIYF. In DNA, the CDR3 is TGCAGCGTTGTTTGGGGTTCCTCTGGAAACACCATATATTTT.

This clonotype was recorded only once. The genes are TRBV3-1 and TRBJ1-3, with unresolved D. Germline values: CDR1 LGHDT, CDR2 YNNKEL (reference sequence). V was pared by 4 bases and J by 0 bases, with 7 bases between. This CDR3 is built from 14 residues. The DNA of the CDR3 is TGTGCCAGCAGCCGAGGGAGCTCTGGAAACACCATATATTTT. It is translated as CASSRGSSGNTIYF.